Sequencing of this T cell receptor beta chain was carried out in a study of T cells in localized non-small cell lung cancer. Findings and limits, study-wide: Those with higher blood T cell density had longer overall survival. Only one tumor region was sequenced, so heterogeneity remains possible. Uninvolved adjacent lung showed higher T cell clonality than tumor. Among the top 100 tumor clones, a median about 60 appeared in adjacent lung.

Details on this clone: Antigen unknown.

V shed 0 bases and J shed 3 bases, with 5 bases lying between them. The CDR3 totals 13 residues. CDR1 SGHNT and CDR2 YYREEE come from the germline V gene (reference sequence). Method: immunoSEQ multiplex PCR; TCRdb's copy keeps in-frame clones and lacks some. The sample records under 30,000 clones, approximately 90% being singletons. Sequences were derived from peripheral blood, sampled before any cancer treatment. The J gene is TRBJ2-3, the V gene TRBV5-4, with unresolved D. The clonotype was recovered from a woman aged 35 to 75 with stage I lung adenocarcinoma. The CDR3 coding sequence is TGTGCCAGCAGCTTGGTCAGTACAGATACGCAGTATTTT. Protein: CASSLVSTDTQYF. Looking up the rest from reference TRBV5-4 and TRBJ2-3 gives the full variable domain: ETGVTQSPTHLIKTRGQQVTLRCSSQSGHNTVSWYQQALGQGPQFIFQYYREEENGRGNFPPRFSGLQFPNYSSELNVNALELDDSALYLCASSLVSTDTQYFGPGTRLTVL.